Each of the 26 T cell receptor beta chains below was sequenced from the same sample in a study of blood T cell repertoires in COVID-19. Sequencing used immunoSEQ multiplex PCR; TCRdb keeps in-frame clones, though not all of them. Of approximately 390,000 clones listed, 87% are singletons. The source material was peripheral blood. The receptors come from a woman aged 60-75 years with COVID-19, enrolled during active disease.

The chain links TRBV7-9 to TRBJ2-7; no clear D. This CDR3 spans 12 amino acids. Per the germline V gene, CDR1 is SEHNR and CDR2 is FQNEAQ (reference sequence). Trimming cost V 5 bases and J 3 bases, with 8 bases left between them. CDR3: CASSLEVYEQYF. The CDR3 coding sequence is TGTGCCAGCAGCCTCGAGGTCTACGAGCAGTACTTC.

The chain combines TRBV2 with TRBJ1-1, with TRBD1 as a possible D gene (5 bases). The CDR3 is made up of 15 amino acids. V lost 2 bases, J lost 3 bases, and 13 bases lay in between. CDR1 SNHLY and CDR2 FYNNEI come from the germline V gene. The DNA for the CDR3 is TGTGCCAGCAGTGAAATTAAGGGGTGGGACACTGAAGCTTTCTTT. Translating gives CASSEIKGWDTEAFF.

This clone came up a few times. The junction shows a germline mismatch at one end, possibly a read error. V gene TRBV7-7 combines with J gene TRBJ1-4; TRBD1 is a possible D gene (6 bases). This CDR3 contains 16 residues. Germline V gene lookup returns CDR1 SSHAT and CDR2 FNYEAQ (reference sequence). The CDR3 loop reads CASSPRGGASNEKLFF. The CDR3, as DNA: TGTGCTAGCAGCCCGAGAGGGGGGGCCTCTAATGAAAAACTGTTTTTT.

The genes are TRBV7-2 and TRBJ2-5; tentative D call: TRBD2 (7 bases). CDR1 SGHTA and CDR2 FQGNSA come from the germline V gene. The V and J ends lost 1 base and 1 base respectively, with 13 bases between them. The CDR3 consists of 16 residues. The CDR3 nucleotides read TGTGCCAGCAGCTTAGAGGGGGGGGCCCTCCAAGAGACCCAGTACTTC. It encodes CASSLEGGALQETQYF.

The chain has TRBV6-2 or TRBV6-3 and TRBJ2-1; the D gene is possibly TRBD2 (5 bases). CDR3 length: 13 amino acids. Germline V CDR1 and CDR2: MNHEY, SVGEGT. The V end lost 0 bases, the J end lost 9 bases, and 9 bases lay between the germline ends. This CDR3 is CASSYSRVGEQFF. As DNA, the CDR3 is TGTGCCAGCAGTTACTCGAGGGTTGGTGAGCAGTTCTTC.

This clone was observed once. The DNA of the CDR3 is TGTGCCAGCAGCTTGGGAGGCCGGGGGGTCTACGAGCAGTACTTC. Its translation: CASSLGGRGVYEQYF. The chain employs TRBV5-4 and TRBJ2-7; 7 nucleotides match TRBD2. Germline assignment: CDR1 SGHNT and CDR2 YYREEE (reference sequence). This CDR3 is built from 15 residues. The ends lost 0 bases at V and 3 bases at J; junction bases unmatched: 6. Looking up the rest from reference TRBV5-4 and TRBJ2-7 gives the full variable domain: ETGVTQSPTHLIKTRGQQVTLRCSSQSGHNTVSWYQQALGQGPQFIFQYYREEENGRGNFPPRFSGLQFPNYSSELNVNALELDDSALYLCASSLGGRGVYEQYFGPGTRLTVT.

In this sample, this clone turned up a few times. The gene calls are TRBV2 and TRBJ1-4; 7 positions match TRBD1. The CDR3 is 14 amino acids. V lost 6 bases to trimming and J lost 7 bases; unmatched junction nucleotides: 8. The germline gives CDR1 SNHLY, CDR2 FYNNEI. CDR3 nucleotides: TGTGCCAGCAGAGCCGGGACAGCCCTTGAAAAACTGTTTTTT. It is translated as CASRAGTALEKLFF.

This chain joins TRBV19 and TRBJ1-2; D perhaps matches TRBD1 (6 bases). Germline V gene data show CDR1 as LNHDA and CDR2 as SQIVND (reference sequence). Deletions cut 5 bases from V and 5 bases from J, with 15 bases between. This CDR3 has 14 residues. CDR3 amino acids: CASSPSGARYGYTF. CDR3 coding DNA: TGTGCCAGTAGTCCCTCAGGGGCCAGATATGGCTACACCTTC.

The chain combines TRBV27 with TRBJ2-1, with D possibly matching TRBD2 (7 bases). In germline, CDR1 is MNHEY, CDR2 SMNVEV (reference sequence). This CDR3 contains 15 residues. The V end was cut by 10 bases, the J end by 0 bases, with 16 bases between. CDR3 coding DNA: TGTGCCACCCAAGGGGGGGCTTCCTCCTACAATGAGCAGTTCTTC. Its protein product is CATQGGASSYNEQFF.

CDR3 sequence: CASSESHFHGYTF. The CDR3 DNA is TGTGCCAGCAGTGAATCCCATTTCCATGGCTACACCTTC. V is TRBV6-1 and J is TRBJ1-2; D gene ambiguous. This CDR3 is 13 amino acids long. Germline V gene data show CDR1 as MNHNS and CDR2 as SASEGT. V shed 2 bases and J shed 6 bases, with 10 bases lying between them.

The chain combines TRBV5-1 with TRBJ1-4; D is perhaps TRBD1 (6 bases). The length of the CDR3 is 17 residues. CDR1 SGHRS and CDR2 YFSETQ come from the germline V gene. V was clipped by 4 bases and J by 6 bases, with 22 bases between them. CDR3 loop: CASSVIGGPNNYEKLFF. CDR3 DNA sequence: TGCGCCAGCAGCGTGATCGGGGGGCCAAATAACTATGAAAAACTGTTTTTT.

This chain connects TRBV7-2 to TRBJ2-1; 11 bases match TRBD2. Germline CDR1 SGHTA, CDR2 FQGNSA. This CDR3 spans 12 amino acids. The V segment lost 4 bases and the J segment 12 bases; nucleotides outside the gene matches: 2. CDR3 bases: TGTGCCAGCAGCTCGGGACTAGCGGTGCAGTTCTTC. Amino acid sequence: CASSSGLAVQFF.

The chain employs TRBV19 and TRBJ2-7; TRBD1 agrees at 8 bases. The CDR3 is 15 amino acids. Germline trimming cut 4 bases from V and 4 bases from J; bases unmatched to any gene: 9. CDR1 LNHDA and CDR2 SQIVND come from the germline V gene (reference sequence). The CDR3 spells CASSTNPGQGYEQYF. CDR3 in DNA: TGTGCCAGTAGTACCAACCCCGGACAGGGTTACGAGCAGTACTTC.

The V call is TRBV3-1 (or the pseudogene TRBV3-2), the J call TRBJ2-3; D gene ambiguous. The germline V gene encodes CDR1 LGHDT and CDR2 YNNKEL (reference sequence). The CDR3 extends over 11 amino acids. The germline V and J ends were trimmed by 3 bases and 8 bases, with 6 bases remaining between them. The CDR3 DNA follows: TGTGCCAGCAGCCAGTTCGGTACGCAGTATTTT. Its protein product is CASSQFGTQYF.

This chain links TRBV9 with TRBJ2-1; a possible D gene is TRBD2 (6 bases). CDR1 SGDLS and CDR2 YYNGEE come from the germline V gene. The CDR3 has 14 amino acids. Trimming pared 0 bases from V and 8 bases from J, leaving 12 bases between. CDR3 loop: CASSVGGPGDEQFF. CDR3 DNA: TGTGCCAGCAGCGTAGGCGGCCCGGGGGATGAGCAGTTCTTC.

The CDR3 DNA is TGTGCCACTAAGGACCGGGACACCCCTAGGACTGAAGCTTTCTTT. This codes for CATKDRDTPRTEAFF. The chain employs TRBV2 and TRBJ1-1, with a possible D match to TRBD1 (6 bases). The germline V gene encodes CDR1 SNHLY and CDR2 FYNNEI. The CDR3 sequence is 15 residues long. V lost 10 bases and J lost 5, with 23 bases in between.

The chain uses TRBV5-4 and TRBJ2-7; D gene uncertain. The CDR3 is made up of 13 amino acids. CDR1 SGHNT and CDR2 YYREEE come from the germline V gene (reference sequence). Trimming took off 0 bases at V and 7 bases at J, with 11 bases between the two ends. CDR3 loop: CASSLATPGEQYF. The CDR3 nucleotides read TGTGCCAGCAGCTTGGCGACTCCCGGGGAGCAGTACTTC.

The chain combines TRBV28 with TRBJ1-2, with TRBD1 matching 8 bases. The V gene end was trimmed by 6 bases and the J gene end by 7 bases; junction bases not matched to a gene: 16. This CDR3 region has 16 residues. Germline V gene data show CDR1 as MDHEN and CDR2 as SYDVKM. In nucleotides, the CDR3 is TGTGCCAGCAGCTTCTTACCGGGGCAGGGGGCAGGTGGCTACACCTTC. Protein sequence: CASSFLPGQGAGGYTF.

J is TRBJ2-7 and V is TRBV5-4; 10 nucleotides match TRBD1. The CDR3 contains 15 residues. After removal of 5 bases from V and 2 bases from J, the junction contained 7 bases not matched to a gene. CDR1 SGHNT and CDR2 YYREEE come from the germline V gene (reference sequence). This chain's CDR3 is CASRVGGQGPYEQYF. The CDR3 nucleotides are TGTGCCAGCAGGGTGGGGGGACAGGGGCCCTACGAGCAGTACTTC.

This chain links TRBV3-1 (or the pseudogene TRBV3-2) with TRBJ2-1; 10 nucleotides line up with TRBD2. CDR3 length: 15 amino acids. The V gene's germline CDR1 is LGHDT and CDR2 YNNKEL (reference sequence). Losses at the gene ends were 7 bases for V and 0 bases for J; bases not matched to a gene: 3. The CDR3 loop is CASNIAGGSYNEQFF. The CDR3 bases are TGTGCCAGCAACATAGCGGGGGGCTCCTACAATGAGCAGTTCTTC.

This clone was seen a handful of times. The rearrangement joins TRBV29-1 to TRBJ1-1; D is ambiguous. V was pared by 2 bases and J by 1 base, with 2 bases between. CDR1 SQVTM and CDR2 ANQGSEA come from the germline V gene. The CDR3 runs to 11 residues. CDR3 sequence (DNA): TGCAGCGTTGAACGGAACACTGAAGCTTTCTTT. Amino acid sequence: CSVERNTEAFF.

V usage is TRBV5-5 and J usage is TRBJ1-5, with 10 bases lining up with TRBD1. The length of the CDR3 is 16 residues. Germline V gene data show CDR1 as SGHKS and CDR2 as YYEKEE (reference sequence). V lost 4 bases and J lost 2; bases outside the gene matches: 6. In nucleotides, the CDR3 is TGTGCCAGCAGCACAGACAGGGGGCGCGGCAATCAGCCCCAGCATTTT. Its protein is CASSTDRGRGNQPQHF.

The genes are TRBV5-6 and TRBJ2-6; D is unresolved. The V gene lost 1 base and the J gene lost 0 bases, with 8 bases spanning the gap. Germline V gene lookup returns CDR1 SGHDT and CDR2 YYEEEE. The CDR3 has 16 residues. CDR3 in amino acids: CASSLIRVSGANVLTF. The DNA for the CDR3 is TGTGCCAGCAGCTTGATCCGGGTCTCTGGGGCCAACGTCCTGACTTTC.

This chain's CDR3 is CASSLQAISNEKLFF. The DNA of the CDR3 is TGTGCCAGCAGCTTACAGGCCATCTCTAATGAAAAACTGTTTTTT. V is TRBV7-9 and J is TRBJ1-4; D gene unclear. This CDR3 spans 15 amino acids. Trimming removed 2 bases from V and 3 bases from J, with 10 bases in between. Germline values: CDR1 SEHNR, CDR2 FQNEAQ (reference sequence). The whole variable domain, filled in from reference TRBV7-9 and TRBJ1-4, reads DTGVSQNPRHKITKRGQNVTFRCDPISEHNRLYWYRQTLGQGPEFLTYFQNEAQLEKSRLLSDRFSAERPKGSFSTLEIQRTEQGDSAMYLCASSLQAISNEKLFFGSGTQLSVL.

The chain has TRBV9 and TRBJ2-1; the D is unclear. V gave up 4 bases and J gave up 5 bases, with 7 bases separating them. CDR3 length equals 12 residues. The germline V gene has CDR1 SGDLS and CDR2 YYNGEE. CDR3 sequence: CASSSRDNEQFF. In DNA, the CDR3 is TGTGCCAGCAGCTCCCGGGACAATGAGCAGTTCTTC. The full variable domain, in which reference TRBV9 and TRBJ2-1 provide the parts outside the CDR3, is DSGVTQTPKHLITATGQRVTLRCSPRSGDLSVYWYQQSLDQGLQFLIQYYNGEERAKGNILERFSAQQFPDLHSELNLSSLELGDSALYFCASSSRDNEQFFGPGTRLTVL.

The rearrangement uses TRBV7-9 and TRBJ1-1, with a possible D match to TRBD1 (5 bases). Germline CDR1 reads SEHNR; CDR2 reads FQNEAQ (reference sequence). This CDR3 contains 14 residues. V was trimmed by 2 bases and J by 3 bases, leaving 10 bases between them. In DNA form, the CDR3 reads TGTGCCAGCAGCTTAATCGGCAGGGACACTGAAGCTTTCTTT. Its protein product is CASSLIGRDTEAFF.